These T cell receptor beta chains were read from a single sample in a study of regulatory T cells in long-lasting Graves disease. A single record per CDR3 protein comes from TCRdb applying MiXCR to the multiplex PCR reads. The table has roughly 500,000 distinct CDR3 sequences, about 20% seen once. Material: peripheral blood mononuclear cells (PBMCs), obtained when the disease was refractory, from a patient treated with antithyroid drugs. The source of these receptors is a female donor with Graves disease. CDR3s include the opening cysteine and the closing phenylalanine or tryptophan. D genes are given only for firm matches. Rows may omit the clone size; those that give it use once, few, many or a size class.

many,TRBV12-3/TRBV12-4,TRBJ2-7,.,TGTGCCAGCAGTTTACAACAGGGAGGGTACGAGCAGTACTTC,CASSLQQGGYEQYF
many,TRBV7-2,TRBJ1-1,.,TGTGCCAGCAGCTCCGCGGGACGGACCCGAGGAGCTTTCTTT,CASSSAGRTRGAFF
.,TRBV10-3,TRBJ2-5,.,TGTGCCATCAGTCCGGGGTTTCAAGAGACCCAGTACTTC,CAISPGFQETQYF
few,TRBV20-1,TRBJ2-7,.,TGCAGTGCCATGAAGGAGGGTGGATCCTACGAGCAGTACTTC,CSAMKEGGSYEQYF
few,TRBV7-2,TRBJ2-3,TRBD1,TGTGCCAGCAGCTTGGGCAGGGGGGATACGCAGTATTTT,CASSLGRGDTQYF
many,TRBV2,TRBJ1-5,.,TGTGCCAGCAGGTCTGGGGGAGGGTCGGGCAATCAGCCCCAGCATTTT,CASRSGGGSGNQPQHF
.,TRBV13,TRBJ1-3,TRBD1,TGTGCCAGCAGCTATACCCTGGACAGGGCTGACTCTGGAAACACCATATATTTT,CASSYTLDRADSGNTIYF
.,TRBV20-1,TRBJ2-2,TRBD2,TGCAGTGCTAGTCCGGGCGGGAGACCGAACACCGGGGAGCTGTTTTTT,CSASPGGRPNTGELFF
.,TRBV7-9,TRBJ2-3,TRBD2,TGTGCCAGCAGCCGCAGGATAGCGGGGGGGACAGATACGCAGTATTTT,CASSRRIAGGTDTQYF
few,TRBV6-1,TRBJ2-7,TRBD1,TGTGCCACCCAGGGGGCCGTCCTCGAGCAGTACTTC,CATQGAVLEQYF
.,TRBV19,TRBJ2-7,TRBD2,TGTGCCGGACAGGGACTAGCGGGGGCCCCGTTCTACGAGCAGTACTTC,CAGQGLAGAPFYEQYF
.,TRBV6-5,TRBJ2-3,.,TGTGCCAGCAGTTACACCATCGCGGGCACAGATACGCAGTATTTT,CASSYTIAGTDTQYF
.,TRBV6-9,TRBJ1-5,.,TGTGCCAGCAGTTACGGAGAAGATTACGGCAATCAGCCCCAGCATTTT,CASSYGEDYGNQPQHF
.,TRBV6-1,TRBJ1-6,TRBD1,TGTGCCAGCAGTGGGACAGGGAATACACCCCTCCACTTT,CASSGTGNTPLHF
many,TRBV6-1,TRBJ2-7,.,TGTGCCAGCGGGGAAGGGCCCTACGAGCAGTACTTC,CASGEGPYEQYF
few,TRBV25-1,TRBJ1-5,TRBD1,TGTGCCAGCAGTGCGACAGGGGGCGCGCAGCCCCAGCATTTT,CASSATGGAQPQHF
few,TRBV7-2,TRBJ2-4,.,TGTGCCAGCAGCTACACGAACGGACCTCTTTGGTACTTC,CASSYTNGPLWYF
few,TRBV9,TRBJ1-1,.,TGTGCCAGCAGCCCCCCGGGGGCGGGTGAAGCTTTCTTT,CASSPPGAGEAFF
.,TRBV6-1,TRBJ1-1,.,TGTGCCAGCAGTACAAGAGGGGAGGCCCGGCGGACTGCCGGTGAAGCTTTCTTT,CASSTRGEARRTAGEAFF
few,TRBV19,TRBJ1-5,.,TGTGCCAGTAGTGTCCCCTTTGGGGGGCATCAGCCCCAGCATTTT,CASSVPFGGHQPQHF
many,TRBV2,TRBJ2-7,.,TGTGCCAGCAGGACGGTGGGGGCTCGCTACGAGCAGTACTTC,CASRTVGARYEQYF
many,TRBV11-2,TRBJ1-1,TRBD1,TGTGCCAGCAGCTTGACAGGGCTAAAACGGCGGGTTAACACTGAAGCTTTCTTT,CASSLTGLKRRVNTEAFF
.,TRBV19,TRBJ1-5,.,TGTGCCAGTAGTCTGGCGCAAAGGTATAGCAATCAGCCCCAGCATTTT,CASSLAQRYSNQPQHF
.,TRBV19,TRBJ1-1,.,TGTGCCAGTTTGTTGGGCCAAGGGACTGAAGCTTTCTTT,CASLLGQGTEAFF
few,TRBV19,TRBJ1-5,.,TGTGCCAGTAGTATAATAGTCAGGGGTTTGAATCAGCCCCAGCATTTT,CASSIIVRGLNQPQHF
many,TRBV12-3/TRBV12-4,TRBJ2-7,TRBD1,TGTGCCAGCACCCAGGACAGGGCACGCGAGCAGTACTTC,CASTQDRAREQYF
few,TRBV20-1,TRBJ1-5,.,TGCAGTGCTAAGGGAAGCGATCAGCCCCAGCATTTT,CSAKGSDQPQHF
many,TRBV12-3/TRBV12-4,TRBJ1-1,.,TGTGCCAGCTTCCTTTCGGGGGGTTCCCTCGAAGCTTTCTTT,CASFLSGGSLEAFF
many,TRBV2,TRBJ2-4,TRBD1,TGTGCCAGCAGTGAAGGGAAGGGGGCGCTTGTCATTCAGTACTTC,CASSEGKGALVIQYF
many,TRBV12-3/TRBV12-4,TRBJ1-2,TRBD1,TGTGCCAGCAGTACAGGGGGTTTTGGCTACACCTTC,CASSTGGFGYTF
.,TRBV30,TRBJ1-2,.,TGTGCCTGGAGCCCAGGGGAAAATTGGAACTATGGCTACACCTTC,CAWSPGENWNYGYTF
.,TRBV2,TRBJ1-2,.,TGTGCCAGCTCACCCCTGGGGCCCGAAACTAACTATGGCTACACCTTC,CASSPLGPETNYGYTF
few,TRBV6-1,TRBJ1-6,.,TGTGCCAGCAGTAATGGACCCGGGGGCTCCTATAATTCACCCCTCCACTTT,CASSNGPGGSYNSPLHF
.,TRBV5-4,TRBJ2-7,.,TGTGCCAGCAGCTTGGGTGTAAACGAGCAGTACTTC,CASSLGVNEQYF
many,TRBV20-1,TRBJ2-5,.,TGCAGTGCTAGGTATAGGGGAGTGGAGACCCAGTACTTC,CSARYRGVETQYF
.,TRBV4-1,TRBJ1-4,.,TGCGCCAGCAGCTCCGCCGGGGAAGGAGGCAATGAAAAACTGTTTTTT,CASSSAGEGGNEKLFF
.,TRBV18,TRBJ1-5,.,TGTGCCAGCTCACCAGAGCACGGCAATCAGCCCCAGCATTTT,CASSPEHGNQPQHF
.,TRBV28,TRBJ1-1,.,TGTGCCAGCAGTTTCCCCCAGGAGGGAACGAACACTGAAGCTTTCTTT,CASSFPQEGTNTEAFF
many,TRBV6-2/TRBV6-3,TRBJ2-7,.,TGTGCCAGCAGCTCTGGAGGGGGGGCGAGAGAGCAGTACTTC,CASSSGGGAREQYF
few,TRBV2,TRBJ2-2,TRBD2,TGTGCCAGCAGTGAAGCGCGGGGTAGCGGGAGGGTTCCGAACACCGGGGAGCTGTTTTTT,CASSEARGSGRVPNTGELFF
.,TRBV29-1,TRBJ2-7,TRBD2,TGCAGCGCCACCGGGGGGTCGGGGGTTGAATCCTACGAGCAGTACTTC,CSATGGSGVESYEQYF